The entry below gives a single T cell receptor (beta chain) sequence along with its context. These data belong to a study of T cells in Graves' hyperthyroidism and ophthalmopathy. RNA transcripts gave rise to amplified TCR beta CDR3 regions. First-round RT-PCR of the TCR CDR3 relied on the HTBI primer set. TCRdb independently ran MiXCR on the multiplex PCR reads; one entry per CDR3 protein. The sample lists about 560,000 distinct CDR3 sequences; 16% were seen once. Germline CDR1 KGHSH, CDR2 LQKENI. Trimming removed 6 bases from V and 6 bases from J; junction bases left unmatched: 13. The CDR3 loop spans 16 amino acids.

The sequenced sample was blood. The sequence was collected from a woman under 30 with Graves' hyperthyroidism. This chain connects TRBV18 to TRBJ2-1; 8 bases are shared with TRBD2. The CDR3 sequence: CASSPKGRGDLNEQFF. CDR3 coding DNA: TGTGCCAGCTCCCCCAAGGGGCGGGGGGACCTCAATGAGCAGTTCTTC.